What follows are 14 T cell receptor beta chains derived from one specimen sequenced in a study of shared clonotypes between healthy human individuals. Using immunoSEQ multiplex PCR, the repertoire was profiled, and TCRdb retains in-frame clones only, with some absent. The sample lists over a million clones, roughly 75% seen once, with around 1.4% in the top ten. Sequences were obtained from memory CD4+ T cells sorted from blood. As to subset: CD45RA-negative fraction. The receptors originated from a man younger than 30 in good health.

This rearrangement joins TRBV30 to TRBJ2-7; D might be TRBD2 (5 bases). The CDR3 has 13 residues. CDR1 GTSNPN and CDR2 SVGIG come from the germline V gene (reference sequence). V shed 6 bases and J shed 0 bases, with 12 bases lying between them. The CDR3 protein is CACLSGYSYEQYF. DNA of the CDR3: TGTGCCTGTCTCAGCGGTTACTCCTACGAGCAGTACTTC. The whole variable domain, remainder taken from reference TRBV30 and TRBJ2-7, is SQTIHQWPATLVQPVGSPLSLECTVEGTSNPNLYWYRQAAGRGLQLLFYSVGIGQISSEVPQNLSASRPQDRQFILSSKKLLLSDSGFYLCACLSGYSYEQYFGPGTRLTVT.

In the case of this clone: The germline gene is not matched at one end of the junction; a read error may be the cause. The J gene is TRBJ2-7, the V gene TRBV11-2; weak D call: TRBD1 (6 bases). Germline-derived CDR1 and CDR2 are SGHAT and FQNNGV. CDR3 length equals 14 residues. The CDR3 spells CACSPRGGVNEQYF. In DNA, the CDR3 is TGTGCCTGCAGTCCCCGAGGGGGAGTCAACGAGCAGTACTTC.

The DNA of the CDR3 is TGTGCCAGCAGCGTAGGGCCGGACAGGGTGGTCCAAGAGACCCAGTACTTC. Its translation is CASSVGPDRVVQETQYF. This chain uses TRBV9 with TRBJ2-5, with 8 bases identical to TRBD1. Trimming took 0 bases from V and 1 from J; bases not matched to a gene: 8. The germline gives CDR1 SGDLS, CDR2 YYNGEE. The CDR3 contains 17 residues.

The CDR3 region has the DNA TGTGCCAGCAGTTTATCGAAGGACACCCAGCAGTACTTC. Translated, it gives CASSLSKDTQQYF. The chain couples TRBV27 to TRBJ2-7; tentative D call: TRBD1 (5 bases). CDR3 length: 13 amino acids. The V end was cut by 0 bases, the J end by 8 bases, with 11 bases between. The V gene's germline CDR1 is MNHEY and CDR2 SMNVEV (reference sequence).

V is TRBV6-6 and J is TRBJ2-2; the match to TRBD2 covers 9 bases. V trimming: 8 bases; J trimming: 4 bases; junction bases outside the gene matches: 5. This CDR3 is built from 14 residues. The germline V gene encodes CDR1 MNHNY and CDR2 SVGAGI (reference sequence). The CDR3 coding sequence is TGTGCCAGCCACGTAGCGGGGGTCACCGGGGAGCTGTTTTTT. Protein product: CASHVAGVTGELFF.

The V and J genes are TRBV4-1 and TRBJ2-4; possibly TRBD2 for D (5 bases). The CDR3 is 16 residues long. V shed 3 bases and J shed 6 bases, with 18 bases lying between them. Germline lookup yields CDR1 MGHRA and CDR2 YSYEKL. This CDR3 reads CASSQVGIGDRNIQYF. DNA for the CDR3: TGCGCCAGCAGCCAGGTAGGGATCGGGGATCGAAACATTCAGTACTTC.

A note on this clone: The same CDR3 also results from other DNA sequences found in this sample. The rearrangement uses TRBV7-3 and TRBJ2-5; D is undetermined. The CDR3 is made up of 13 amino acids. CDR1 SGHTA and CDR2 FQGTGA come from the germline V gene. V was trimmed by 4 bases and J by 2 bases, leaving 8 bases between them. The CDR3 reads CASSSGPQETQYF. Here the CDR3 DNA reads TGTGCCAGCAGCTCCGGACCGCAAGAGACCCAGTACTTC.

This chain connects TRBV13 to TRBJ1-4; TRBD1 aligns across 8 bases. The CDR3 loop spans 15 amino acids. Germline values: CDR1 PRHDT, CDR2 FYEKMQ (reference sequence). The V gene end was trimmed by 2 bases and the J gene end by 8 bases; junction bases not matched to a gene: 7. CDR3 sequence (DNA): TGTGCCAGCAGCTTAAAGGACAGGGTAGGCGAAAAACTGTTTTTT. As protein: CASSLKDRVGEKLFF.

The chain joins TRBV5-1 to TRBJ2-3, with 10 bases lining up with TRBD2. J was trimmed by 4 bases and V by 0 bases; bases with no gene match: 5. The germline V gene has CDR1 SGHRS and CDR2 YFSETQ. This CDR3 comprises 16 residues. CDR3 bases: TGCGCCAGCAGCTTGGGACCCCTAGCGGGGGCAGATACGCAGTATTTT. Translation gives CASSLGPLAGADTQYF.

The CDR3 loop is CASSSRGAYNSPLHF. DNA for the CDR3: TGTGCCAGCAGCTCCAGAGGCGCCTATAATTCACCCCTCCACTTT. The rearrangement joins TRBV7-8 to TRBJ1-6; D is ambiguous. Germline assignment: CDR1 SGHVS and CDR2 FQNEAQ. The CDR3 contains 15 residues. The ends were cut back, 4 bases at V and 2 bases at J, with 9 bases in the middle.

The V gene is TRBV6-1, the J gene TRBJ2-3, with D unresolved. The germline V and J ends were trimmed by 7 bases and 5 bases, with 10 bases remaining between them. CDR1 and CDR2 from the germline V gene are MNHNS and SASEGT. There are 12 residues in the CDR3. The CDR3 spells CASKSDGDTQYF. CDR3 coding DNA: TGTGCCAGCAAATCAGACGGAGATACGCAGTATTTT.

As DNA, the CDR3 is TGTGCCAGCAGTCCACAGGGGACTAATGAAAAACTGTTTTTT. As protein: CASSPQGTNEKLFF. V and J are TRBV28 and TRBJ1-4; TRBD1 matches 7 bases. The CDR3 sequence is 14 residues long. Unmatched junction bases numbered 2, after V lost 5 bases and J lost 2 bases. Per the germline V gene, CDR1 is MDHEN and CDR2 is SYDVKM.

The chain links TRBV28 to TRBJ2-3, with TRBD1 as a possible D gene (6 bases). Trimming took 10 bases from V and 0 from J, leaving 11 bases between them. This CDR3 region has 13 residues. CDR1 is MDHEN and CDR2 is SYDVKM in the germline V gene. CDR3 loop: CAIGTSSTDTQYF. CDR3 DNA sequence: TGTGCCATCGGGACATCAAGCACAGATACGCAGTATTTT.

In this sample, this clone turned up a few times. The V and J genes are TRBV21-1 and TRBJ1-6; the tabulated D call, TRBD1, remains unverified against the DNA. TRBV21-1 is an annotated pseudogene. The CDR3 is made up of 15 amino acids. The CDR3 DNA is TGTGCCAGCAGCATCGGCAGGGGGCTGGATTCACCCCTCCACTTT. This sequence encodes CASSIGRGLDSPLHF.